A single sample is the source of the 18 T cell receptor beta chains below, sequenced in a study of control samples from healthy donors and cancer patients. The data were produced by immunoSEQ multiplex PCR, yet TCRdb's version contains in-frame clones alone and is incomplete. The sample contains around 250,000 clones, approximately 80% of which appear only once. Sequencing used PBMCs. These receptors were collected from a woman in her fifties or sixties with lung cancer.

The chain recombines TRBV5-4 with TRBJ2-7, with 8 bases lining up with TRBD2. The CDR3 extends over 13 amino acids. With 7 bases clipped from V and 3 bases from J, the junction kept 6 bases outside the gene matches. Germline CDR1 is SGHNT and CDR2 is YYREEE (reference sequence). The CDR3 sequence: CASGPGTSYEQYF. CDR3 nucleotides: TGTGCCAGCGGACCCGGGACTAGCTACGAGCAGTACTTC.

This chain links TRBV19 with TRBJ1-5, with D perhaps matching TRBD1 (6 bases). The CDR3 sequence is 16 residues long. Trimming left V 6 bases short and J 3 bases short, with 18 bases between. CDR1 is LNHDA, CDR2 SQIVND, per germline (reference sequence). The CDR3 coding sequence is TGTGCCAGTAGCTTCCCCCGAGCAGGGGTCAATCAGCCCCAGCATTTT. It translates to CASSFPRAGVNQPQHF.

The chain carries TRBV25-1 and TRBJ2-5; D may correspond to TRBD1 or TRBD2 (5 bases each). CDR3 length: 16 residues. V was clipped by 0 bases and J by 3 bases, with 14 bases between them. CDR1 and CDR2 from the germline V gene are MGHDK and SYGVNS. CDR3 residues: CASSEYGNQGEETQYF. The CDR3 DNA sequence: TGTGCCAGCAGTGAATACGGCAATCAGGGAGAAGAGACCCAGTACTTC.

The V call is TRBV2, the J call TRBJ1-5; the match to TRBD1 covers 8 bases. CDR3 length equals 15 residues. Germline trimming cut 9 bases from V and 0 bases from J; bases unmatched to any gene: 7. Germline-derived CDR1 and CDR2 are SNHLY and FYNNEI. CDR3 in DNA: TGTGCCAGTAAAGGACAGGGCAATAGCAATCAGCCCCAGCATTTT. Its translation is CASKGQGNSNQPQHF. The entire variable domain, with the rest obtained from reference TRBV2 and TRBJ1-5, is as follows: EPEVTQTPSHQVTQMGQEVILRCVPISNHLYFYWYRQILGQKVEFLVSFYNNEISEKSEIFDDQFSVERPDGSNFTLKIRSTKLEDSAMYFCASKGQGNSNQPQHFGDGTRLSIL.

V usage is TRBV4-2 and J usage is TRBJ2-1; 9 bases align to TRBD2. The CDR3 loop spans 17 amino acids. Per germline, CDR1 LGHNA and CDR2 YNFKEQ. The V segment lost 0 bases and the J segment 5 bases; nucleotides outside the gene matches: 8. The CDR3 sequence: CASSQDGAGGPHNEQFF. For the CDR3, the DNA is TGTGCCAGCAGCCAAGATGGGGCGGGAGGGCCCCACAATGAGCAGTTCTTC.

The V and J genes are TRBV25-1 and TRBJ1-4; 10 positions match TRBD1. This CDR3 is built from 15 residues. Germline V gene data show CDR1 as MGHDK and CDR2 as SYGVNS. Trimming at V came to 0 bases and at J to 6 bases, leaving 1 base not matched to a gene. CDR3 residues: CASSEYGTGDEKLFF. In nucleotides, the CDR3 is TGTGCCAGCAGTGAATACGGGACAGGGGATGAAAAACTGTTTTTT.

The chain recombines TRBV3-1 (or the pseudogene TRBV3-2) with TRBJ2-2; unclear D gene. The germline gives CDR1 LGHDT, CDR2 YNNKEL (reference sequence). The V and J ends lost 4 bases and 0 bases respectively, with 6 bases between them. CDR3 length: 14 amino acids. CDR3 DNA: TGTGCCAGCAGCCGGGCGCCGAACACCGGGGAGCTGTTTTTT. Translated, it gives CASSRAPNTGELFF.

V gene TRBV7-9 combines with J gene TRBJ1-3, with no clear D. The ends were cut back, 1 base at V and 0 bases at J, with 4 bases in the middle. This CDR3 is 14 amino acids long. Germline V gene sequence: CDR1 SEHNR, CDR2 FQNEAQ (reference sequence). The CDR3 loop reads CASSLDISGNTIYF. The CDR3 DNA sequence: TGTGCCAGCAGCTTAGACATCTCTGGAAACACCATATATTTT. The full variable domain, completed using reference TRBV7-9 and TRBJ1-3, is DTGVSQNPRHKITKRGQNVTFRCDPISEHNRLYWYRQTLGQGPEFLTYFQNEAQLEKSRLLSDRFSAERPKGSFSTLEIQRTEQGDSAMYLCASSLDISGNTIYFGEGSWLTVV.

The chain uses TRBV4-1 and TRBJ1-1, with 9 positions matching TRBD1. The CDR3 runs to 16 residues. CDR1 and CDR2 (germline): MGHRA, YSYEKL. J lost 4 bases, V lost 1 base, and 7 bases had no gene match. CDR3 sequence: CASSQGDRVYGTEAFF. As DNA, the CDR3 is TGCGCCAGCAGCCAAGGGGACAGGGTCTACGGCACTGAAGCTTTCTTT.

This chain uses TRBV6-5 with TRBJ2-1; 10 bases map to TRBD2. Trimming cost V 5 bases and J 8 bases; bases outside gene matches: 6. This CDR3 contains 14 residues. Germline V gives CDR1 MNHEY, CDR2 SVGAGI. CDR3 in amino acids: CASSLTGTSDEQFF. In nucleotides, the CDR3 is TGTGCCAGCAGTCTAACCGGGACTAGCGATGAGCAGTTCTTC.

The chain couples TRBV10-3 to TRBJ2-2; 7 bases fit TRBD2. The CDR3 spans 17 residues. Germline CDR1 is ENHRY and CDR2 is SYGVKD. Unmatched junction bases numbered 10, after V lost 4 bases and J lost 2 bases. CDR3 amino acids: CAISAHGGGLNTGELFF. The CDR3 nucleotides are TGTGCCATCAGTGCCCATGGGGGGGGACTAAACACCGGGGAGCTGTTTTTT.

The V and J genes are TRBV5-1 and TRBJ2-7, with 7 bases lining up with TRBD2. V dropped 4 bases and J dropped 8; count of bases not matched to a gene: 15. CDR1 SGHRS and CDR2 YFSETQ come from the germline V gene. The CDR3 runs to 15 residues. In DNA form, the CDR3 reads TGCGCCAGCAGCCCCGAGGCAGGGAGCGGGGCAAAGCAGTACTTC. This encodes CASSPEAGSGAKQYF.

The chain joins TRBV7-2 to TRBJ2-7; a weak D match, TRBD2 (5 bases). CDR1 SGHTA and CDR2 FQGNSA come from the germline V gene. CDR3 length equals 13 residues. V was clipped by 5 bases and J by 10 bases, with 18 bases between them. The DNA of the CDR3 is TGTGCCAGCAGCGCAGGAACACTAGAATCCCAGTACTTC. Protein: CASSAGTLESQYF.

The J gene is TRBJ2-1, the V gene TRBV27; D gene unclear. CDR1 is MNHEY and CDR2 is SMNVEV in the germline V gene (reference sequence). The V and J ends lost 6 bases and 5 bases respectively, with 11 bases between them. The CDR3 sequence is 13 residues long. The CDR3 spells CASSLSLNNEQFF. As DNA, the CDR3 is TGTGCCAGCAGCTTAAGTCTGAACAATGAGCAGTTCTTC.

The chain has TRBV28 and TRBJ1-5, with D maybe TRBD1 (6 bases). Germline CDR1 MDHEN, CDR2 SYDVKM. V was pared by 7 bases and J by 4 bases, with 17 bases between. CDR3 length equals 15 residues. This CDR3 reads CASTPPGTRNQPQHF. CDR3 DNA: TGTGCCAGCACCCCCCCCGGGACAAGGAATCAGCCCCAGCATTTT.

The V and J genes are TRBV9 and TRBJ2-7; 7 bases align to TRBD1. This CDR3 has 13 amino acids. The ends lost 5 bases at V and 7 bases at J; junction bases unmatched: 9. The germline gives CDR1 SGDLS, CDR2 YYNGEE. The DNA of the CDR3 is TGTGCCAGCAGTGTTACACAGGGGACAGAGCAGTACTTC. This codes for CASSVTQGTEQYF.

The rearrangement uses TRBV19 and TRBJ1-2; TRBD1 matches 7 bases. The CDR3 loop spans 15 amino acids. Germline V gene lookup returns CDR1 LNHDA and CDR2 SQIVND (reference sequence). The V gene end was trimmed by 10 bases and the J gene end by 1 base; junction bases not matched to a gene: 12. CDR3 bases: TGTGCCACCTCCCGGACAGGCTCTCTTAACTATGGCTACACCTTC. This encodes CATSRTGSLNYGYTF.

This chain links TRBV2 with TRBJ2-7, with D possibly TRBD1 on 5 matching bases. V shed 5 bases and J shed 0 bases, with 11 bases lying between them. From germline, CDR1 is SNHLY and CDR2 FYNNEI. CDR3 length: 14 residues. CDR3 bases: TGTGCCAGCAGTTCGGAACAGGTCTCCTACGAGCAGTACTTC. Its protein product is CASSSEQVSYEQYF.